Following are 32 T cell receptor beta chains from one sample sequenced in a study of neurological immune-mediated disorders. TCRdb passed the 5' RACE reads through MiXCR, listing each CDR3 protein once. This sample has 60,000 or so distinct CDR3 sequences, with approximately 3.1% found just once. Material for sequencing was PBMCs. The receptors were gathered from a woman aged 60 to 75 with multiple sclerosis.

This clonotype was seen ten or more times. This sequence joins TRBV5-5 and TRBJ2-1; D ambiguous. The germline gives CDR1 SGHKS, CDR2 YYEKEE (reference sequence). The CDR3 is 14 residues long. Between the trimmed V and J ends, which lost 0 bases and 3 bases, there was a span of 7 bases. The CDR3 DNA reads as TGTGCCAGCAGCTTGGAGGGCGACTACAATGAGCAGTTCTTC. Translating gives CASSLEGDYNEQFF.

This clonotype showed up many times. The chain is built from TRBV20-1 and TRBJ2-1; 9 nucleotides match TRBD1. This CDR3 comprises 15 residues. The V gene's germline CDR1 is DFQATT and CDR2 SNEGSKA (reference sequence). The ends lost 3 bases at V and 0 bases at J; junction bases unmatched: 3. This CDR3 is CSARGTGSSYNEQFF. Here the CDR3 DNA reads TGCAGTGCTAGGGGGACAGGGAGCTCCTACAATGAGCAGTTCTTC.

The gene calls are TRBV20-1 and TRBJ1-3; perhaps TRBD1 as D (6 bases). This CDR3 contains 15 residues. The V end lost 7 bases, the J end lost 2 bases, and 18 bases lay between the germline ends. Germline CDR1 DFQATT, CDR2 SNEGSKA (reference sequence). CDR3 in DNA: TGCAGTGTCCCGGCAAGGGGGGGCCCTGGAAACACCATATATTTT. This encodes CSVPARGGPGNTIYF.

In this sample, this clonotype turned up many times. The V and J genes are TRBV2 and TRBJ2-1, with 9 bases that match TRBD1. Per the germline V gene, CDR1 is SNHLY and CDR2 is FYNNEI. CDR3 length: 12 amino acids. V dropped 8 bases and J dropped 5; count of bases not matched to a gene: 1. CDR3 residues: CASRTGDNEQFF. CDR3 bases: TGTGCCAGCCGGACAGGGGACAATGAGCAGTTCTTC.

This clonotype has at least ten counts. This sequence joins TRBV5-1 and TRBJ1-1; D call uncertain. The ends were cut back, 2 bases at V and 7 bases at J, with 12 bases in the middle. Per germline, CDR1 SGHRS and CDR2 YFSETQ. The CDR3 has 13 residues. DNA of the CDR3: TGCGCCAGCAGCTTCGCAGAGGAAAGTGAAGCTTTCTTT. It encodes CASSFAEESEAFF.

This clonotype was detected ten times or more. CDR3 loop: CSADPSAFF. CDR3 nucleotide sequence: TGCAGTGCTGACCCCTCAGCTTTCTTT. The genes are TRBV20-1 and TRBJ1-1, with unresolved D. The CDR3 is made up of 9 amino acids. CDR1 is DFQATT, CDR2 SNEGSKA, per germline (reference sequence). The ends were cut back, 5 bases at V and 10 bases at J, with 8 bases in the middle.

This clonotype was seen at least ten times. The chain recombines TRBV2 with TRBJ1-2, with D maybe TRBD1 (5 bases). The V gene lost 5 bases and the J gene lost 7 bases, with 17 bases spanning the gap. CDR3 length: 14 amino acids. CDR1 is SNHLY, CDR2 FYNNEI, per germline. CDR3 coding DNA: TGTGCCAGCAGTCTGAAGGAGGCCGGGGGTGGCTACACCTTC. This translates into CASSLKEAGGGYTF. The full variable domain, its missing parts supplied by reference TRBV2 and TRBJ1-2, is EPEVTQTPSHQVTQMGQEVILRCVPISNHLYFYWYRQILGQKVEFLVSFYNNEISEKSEIFDDQFSVERPDGSNFTLKIRSTKLEDSAMYFCASSLKEAGGGYTFGSGTRLTVV.

This clonotype was observed many times. V and J are TRBV5-6 and TRBJ2-5; 7 bases align to TRBD1. V lost 4 bases to trimming and J lost 1 base; unmatched junction nucleotides: 10. The CDR3 runs 16 residues. CDR1 and CDR2 from the germline V gene are SGHDT and YYEEEE. The CDR3 bases are TGTGCCAGCAGCCTCAACAGGGGTTTAAGCCAAGAGACCCAGTACTTC. Translation: CASSLNRGLSQETQYF.

This clonotype has a count of ten or more. This chain links TRBV5-8 with TRBJ2-3, with 9 bases that match TRBD1. Trimming removed 4 bases from V and 2 bases from J; junction bases left unmatched: 5. Germline CDR1 SGHTS, CDR2 YDEGEE. The CDR3 consists of 15 residues. The CDR3 protein is CASSDGTGHTDTQYF. DNA for the CDR3: TGTGCCAGCAGCGACGGGACAGGGCACACAGATACGCAGTATTTT.

This clonotype was seen ten or more times. The chain has TRBV29-1 and TRBJ2-1, with D unclear. This CDR3 is 11 amino acids long. CDR1 and CDR2 from the germline V gene are SQVTM and ANQGSEA. V lost 5 bases and J 6 bases, leaving 8 bases between the germline ends. The CDR3 DNA sequence: TGCAGCGTTCACAACAGCAATGAGCAGTTCTTC. This gives the protein CSVHNSNEQFF.

This clonotype showed up many times. The chain has TRBV11-2 and TRBJ2-2, with 10 bases matching TRBD2. CDR3 length equals 17 residues. V lost 7 bases, J lost 3 bases, and 11 bases stayed unmatched. The germline V gene has CDR1 SGHAT and CDR2 FQNNGV. The CDR3 spells CASTRLAGAGYTGELFF. DNA of the CDR3: TGTGCCAGCACCAGGCTAGCGGGGGCCGGCTACACCGGGGAGCTGTTTTTT.

In its sample, this clonotype was seen many times. V and J are TRBV9 and TRBJ2-5, with 8 bases that match TRBD1. Germline V gene sequence: CDR1 SGDLS, CDR2 YYNGEE. With V trimmed by 0 bases and J by 3 bases, 4 bases remained unmatched. CDR3 length equals 15 residues. The CDR3 protein is CASSVGVTGEETQYF. CDR3 in DNA: TGTGCCAGCAGCGTAGGTGTGACAGGGGAAGAGACCCAGTACTTC.

This clonotype was seen ten or more times. The CDR3 nucleotides read TGCAGTGCTATCGGCAGTTGGAACACTGAAGCTTTCTTT. Translating it yields CSAIGSWNTEAFF. The chain has TRBV20-1 and TRBJ1-1; no definite D call. This CDR3 comprises 13 residues. V was shortened by 4 bases and J by 1 base, with 10 bases between the two germline ends. Germline V gives CDR1 DFQATT, CDR2 SNEGSKA (reference sequence).

The table lists this clonotype with many counts. V gene TRBV12-3 or TRBV12-4 combines with J gene TRBJ2-7, with unresolved D. The CDR3 totals 15 residues. Trimming shortened V by 5 bases and J by 4 bases, and 18 bases separated the two germline ends. The CDR3 bases are TGTGCCAGCAGTCCTTTGGAAAGCGTGAATTACGAGCAGTACTTC. Its translation: CASSPLESVNYEQYF.

This clonotype was seen at least ten times. The gene calls are TRBV12-3 or TRBV12-4 and TRBJ1-2; 8 positions match TRBD1. V was pared by 5 bases and J by 1 base, with 3 bases of the junction left unmatched. CDR3 length: 14 residues. The CDR3, as DNA: TGTGCCAGCAGTCGGGACAGGTTTAACTATGGCTACACCTTC. It specifies CASSRDRFNYGYTF.

This clonotype was counted many times. This chain connects TRBV5-1 to TRBJ1-1; no firm D call. The CDR3 sequence is 14 residues long. From germline, CDR1 is SGHRS and CDR2 YFSETQ. The V end was cut by 3 bases, the J end by 6 bases, with 15 bases between. For the CDR3, the DNA is TGCGCCAGCAGCTCCTTCCCGGGGTTGGCTGAAGCTTTCTTT. Its protein product is CASSSFPGLAEAFF.

The rearrangement joins TRBV3-1 to TRBJ1-2; 8 nucleotides line up with TRBD1. The length of the CDR3 is 14 residues. Germline V gene lookup returns CDR1 LGHDT and CDR2 YNNKEL (reference sequence). With V trimmed by 3 bases and J by 4 bases, 4 bases remained unmatched. CDR3 nucleotide sequence: TGTGCCAGCAGCCAGTTCGACAGGGGCTATGGCTACACCTTC. Protein product: CASSQFDRGYGYTF.

The table lists this clonotype with many counts. The chain links TRBV7-2 to TRBJ2-3; D remains ambiguous. Trimming removed 2 bases at V and 2 bases at J, with 8 bases between. CDR3 length equals 14 residues. CDR1 SGHTA and CDR2 FQGNSA come from the germline V gene. DNA of the CDR3: TGTGCCAGCAGCTTACCGGAATACACAGATACGCAGTATTTT. Amino acids: CASSLPEYTDTQYF. Variable domain in full (rest from reference TRBV7-2 and TRBJ2-3): GAGVSQSPSNKVTEKGKDVELRCDPISGHTALYWYRQSLGQGLEFLIYFQGNSAPDKSGLPSDRFSAERTGGSVSTLTIQRTQQEDSAVYLCASSLPEYTDTQYFGPGTRLTVL.

This clonotype was detected many times. This chain connects TRBV6-5 to TRBJ1-5; a possible D gene is TRBD1 (6 bases). Looked up from germline, CDR1 is MNHEY and CDR2 is SVGAGI. The germline V and J ends were trimmed by 2 bases and 7 bases, with 12 bases remaining between them. This CDR3 comprises 14 residues. CDR3 amino acids: CASSYRGDGQPQHF. The CDR3 coding sequence is TGTGCCAGCAGTTACAGGGGGGACGGGCAGCCCCAGCATTTT.

This clonotype was seen ten or more times. CDR3 in DNA: TGCAGTGCTAGCCCTAGTAGCGGGAGAACCTACAATGAGCAGTTCTTC. This gives the protein CSASPSSGRTYNEQFF. The V and J genes are TRBV20-1 and TRBJ2-1; 9 bases align to TRBD2. Trimming took 3 bases from V and 2 from J; bases not matched to a gene: 8. Per the germline V gene, CDR1 is DFQATT and CDR2 is SNEGSKA (reference sequence). The CDR3 spans 16 residues.

This clonotype was seen at least ten times. The chain couples TRBV5-1 to TRBJ1-1, with TRBD1 matching over 7 bases. Germline V gene lookup returns CDR1 SGHRS and CDR2 YFSETQ. Germline trimming cut 0 bases from V and 1 base from J; bases unmatched to any gene: 9. CDR3 size: 17 residues. CDR3 region: CASSLGGGSLRNTEAFF. For the CDR3, the DNA is TGCGCCAGCAGCTTGGGAGGGGGCTCCTTAAGGAACACTGAAGCTTTCTTT.

This clonotype appeared many times. This sequence joins TRBV20-1 and TRBJ2-7; the D gene is possibly TRBD1 (5 bases). The germline V gene has CDR1 DFQATT and CDR2 SNEGSKA (reference sequence). The V gene lost 3 bases and the J gene lost 3 bases, with 12 bases spanning the gap. The CDR3 loop spans 13 amino acids. The CDR3 loop reads CSARKGSYYEQYF. The CDR3 region has the DNA TGCAGTGCTAGGAAGGGGTCTTACTACGAGCAGTACTTC.

This clonotype was observed many times. This rearrangement joins TRBV5-1 to TRBJ2-6; no definite D call. CDR1 is SGHRS and CDR2 is YFSETQ in the germline V gene. Trimming cost V 3 bases and J 0 bases, with 4 bases left between them. The CDR3 sequence is 14 residues long. Here the CDR3 DNA reads TGCGCCAGCAGCTGGGGCTCTGGGGCCAACGTCCTGACTTTC. Amino acids: CASSWGSGANVLTF.

This clonotype was counted at least ten times. The chain couples TRBV9 to TRBJ1-1; the D gene is possibly TRBD1 (6 bases). The CDR3 is made up of 13 amino acids. V was cut by 2 bases and J by 7 bases, with 12 bases left in between. Germline V gene data show CDR1 as SGDLS and CDR2 as YYNGEE. The CDR3 sequence: CASSVWGPGEAFF. The CDR3 region has the DNA TGTGCCAGCAGCGTCTGGGGGCCGGGTGAAGCTTTCTTT.

This clonotype was detected many times. The rearrangement links TRBV20-1 to TRBJ2-7, with TRBD2 identical over 9 bases. The CDR3 is 13 residues long. From germline, CDR1 is DFQATT and CDR2 SNEGSKA (reference sequence). The V and J ends lost 6 bases and 2 bases, in that order; junction bases with no gene match: 5. The CDR3 is CSATTSGAYEQYF. The CDR3 DNA follows: TGCAGTGCGACGACTAGCGGAGCCTACGAGCAGTACTTC.

This clonotype has at least ten counts. This chain uses TRBV9 with TRBJ1-5; tentatively, D is TRBD1 (6 bases). V dropped 0 bases and J dropped 7 bases, with 11 bases sitting between them. CDR1 is SGDLS, CDR2 YYNGEE, per germline. The CDR3 runs to 14 residues. DNA of the CDR3: TGTGCCAGCAGCGTAGATTCTGGGGGCCAGCCCCAGCATTTT. It encodes CASSVDSGGQPQHF. The full variable domain, in which reference TRBV9 and TRBJ1-5 provide the parts outside the CDR3, is DSGVTQTPKHLITATGQRVTLRCSPRSGDLSVYWYQQSLDQGLQFLIQYYNGEERAKGNILERFSAQQFPDLHSELNLSSLELGDSALYFCASSVDSGGQPQHFGDGTRLSIL.

This clonotype was detected ten times or more. The chain uses TRBV5-1 and TRBJ2-1, with 10 bases lining up with TRBD2. V trimming: 2 bases; J trimming: 6 bases; junction bases outside the gene matches: 5. Germline CDR1 and CDR2: SGHRS and YFSETQ. The CDR3 totals 15 residues. The CDR3 is CASSFLSGRPNEQFF. The DNA for the CDR3 is TGCGCCAGCAGCTTTCTTAGCGGGAGGCCCAATGAGCAGTTCTTC.

This clonotype appeared many times. The chain couples TRBV27 to TRBJ2-7; D might be TRBD1 (5 bases). Per germline, CDR1 MNHEY and CDR2 SMNVEV (reference sequence). The V end lost 5 bases, the J end lost 7 bases, and 18 bases lay between the germline ends. This CDR3 region has 14 residues. CDR3 protein: CASSHRTLDGEQYF. The CDR3 DNA sequence: TGTGCCAGCAGTCACAGGACACTCGACGGGGAGCAGTACTTC.

Many counts were recorded for this clonotype. One end of the junction does not line up with germline, which may come from a read error. The V call is TRBV4-3, the J call TRBJ1-6; D is unresolved. CDR1 LGHNA and CDR2 YSLEER come from the germline V gene. The CDR3 consists of 13 residues. The CDR3 is CASSQVPGSTLNF. The DNA of the CDR3 is TGCGCCAGCAGCCAAGTCCCGGGCTCAACCCTCAACTTT.

This clonotype occurred many times. The V call is TRBV27, the J call TRBJ2-7; D is unresolved. The V end lost 2 bases, the J end lost 2 bases, and 16 bases lay between the germline ends. CDR1 and CDR2 from the germline V gene are MNHEY and SMNVEV (reference sequence). This CDR3 spans 16 amino acids. The CDR3 reads CASSLRRTILPYEQYF. CDR3 in DNA: TGTGCCAGCAGTTTACGCCGAACAATACTACCCTACGAGCAGTACTTC.

This clonotype has at least ten counts. This chain joins TRBV20-1 and TRBJ2-5; D perhaps matches TRBD1 (6 bases). Per germline, CDR1 DFQATT and CDR2 SNEGSKA (reference sequence). CDR3 length: 16 residues. Trimming stripped 0 bases from V and 1 base from J, with 15 bases between. CDR3 DNA: TGCAGTGCTAGAGATGTCCAGGACAGCCGCCAAGAGACCCAGTACTTC. Translating gives CSARDVQDSRQETQYF.

This clonotype occurred many times. For the CDR3, the DNA is TGTGCCAGCAGCAACCGGGACTCAACCTACGAGCAGTACTTC. Residues: CASSNRDSTYEQYF. The rearrangement joins TRBV4-2 to TRBJ2-7; possibly TRBD2 for D (6 bases). The CDR3 runs 14 residues. Germline V gene sequence: CDR1 LGHNA, CDR2 YNFKEQ. V was trimmed by 5 bases and J by 2 bases, leaving 13 bases between them.